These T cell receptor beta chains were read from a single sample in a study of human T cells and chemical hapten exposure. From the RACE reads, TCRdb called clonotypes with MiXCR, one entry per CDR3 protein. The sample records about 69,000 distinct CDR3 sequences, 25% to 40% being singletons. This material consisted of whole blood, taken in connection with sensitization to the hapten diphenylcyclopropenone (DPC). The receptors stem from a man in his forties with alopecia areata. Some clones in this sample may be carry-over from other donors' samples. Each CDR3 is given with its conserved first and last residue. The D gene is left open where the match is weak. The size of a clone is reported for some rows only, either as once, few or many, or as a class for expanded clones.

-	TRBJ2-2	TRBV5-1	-	TGCGCCAGCAGCTTGGACCTGAACACCGGGGAGCTGTTTTTT	CASSLDLNTGELFF
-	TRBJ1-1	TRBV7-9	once	TGTGCCAGCAGCTTAAGTGGGGGAACTGAAACTTTCTTT	CASSLSGGTETFF
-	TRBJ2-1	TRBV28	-	TGTGCCAGCAGTTTTAGAGGGGGGAATGAGCAGTTCTTC	CASSFRGGNEQFF
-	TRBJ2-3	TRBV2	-	TGTGCCAGCAGTACAGGGACTGGGGGCACAGATACGCAGTATTTT	CASSTGTGGTDTQYF
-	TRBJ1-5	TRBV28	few	TGTGCCAGCAGTCCCAGTCACTCGGGCAATCAGCCCCAGCATTTT	CASSPSHSGNQPQHF
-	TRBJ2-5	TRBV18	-	TGTGCCAGCTCGCTCCGGGACACGGAGAAGACCCAGTACTTC	CASSLRDTEKTQYF
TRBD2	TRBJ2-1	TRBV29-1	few	TGCAGCGTTGATGGGCTAGCGGGAGCCAATGAGCAGTTCTTC	CSVDGLAGANEQFF
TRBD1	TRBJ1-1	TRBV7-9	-	TGTGCCAGCAGCATGACAGGGGGAATGAATACTGAAGCTTTCTTT	CASSMTGGMNTEAFF
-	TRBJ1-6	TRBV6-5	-	TGTGCCAGCAGTTACGGCCAGGGGATGGGCTCCTATAATTCACCCCTCCACTTT	CASSYGQGMGSYNSPLHF
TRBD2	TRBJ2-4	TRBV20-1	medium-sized	TGCAGTGCTCGGACTAGCGGAAACAAAAACATTCAGTACTTC	CSARTSGNKNIQYF
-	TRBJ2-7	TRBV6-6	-	TGTGCCAGCAGTTTGCGACGGTTAAGCTCCTACGAGCAGTACTTC	CASSLRRLSSYEQYF
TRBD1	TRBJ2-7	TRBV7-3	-	TGTGCCAGCAACCGGGACAGCCTCTCCTACGAGCAGTACTTC	CASNRDSLSYEQYF
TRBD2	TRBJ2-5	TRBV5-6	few	TGTGCCAGCAGCCCGGGGACTAGCGGGGAGGGGAGCCAGTACTTC	CASSPGTSGEGSQYF
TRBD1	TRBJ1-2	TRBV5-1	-	TGCGCCAGCAGCCCGGGACAGGGGCCCGGCTACACCTTC	CASSPGQGPGYTF
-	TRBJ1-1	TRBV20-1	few	TGCAGTGCCTCGCCGAACACTGAAGCTTTCTTT	CSASPNTEAFF
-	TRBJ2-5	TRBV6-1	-	TGTGCCAGCAGGGGACCCCGGAGGGGAGAGACCCAGTACTTC	CASRGPRRGETQYF
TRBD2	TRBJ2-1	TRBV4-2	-	TGTGCCAGCAGCCACTCTGGGGGAGCGGGAGGGGACAATGAGCAGTTCTTC	CASSHSGGAGGDNEQFF
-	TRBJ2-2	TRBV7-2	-	TGTGCCAGCAGCTTAGTAGTGGTCACCGGGGAGCTGTTTTTT	CASSLVVVTGELFF
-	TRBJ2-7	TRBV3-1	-	TGTGCCAGCAGCCAAGTTGGTGCTTACGAGCAGTACTTC	CASSQVGAYEQYF
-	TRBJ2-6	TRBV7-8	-	TGTGCCAGCAGATTTGAAGGTTTGGGGGTTTCTGGGGCCAACGTCCTGACTTTC	CASRFEGLGVSGANVLTF
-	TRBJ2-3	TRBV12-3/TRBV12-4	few	TGTGCCAGCAGTTTGGAGAGCGCTGATACGCAGTATTTT	CASSLESADTQYF
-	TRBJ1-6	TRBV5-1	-	TGCGCCAGCAGCCCGGGACGCGATAATTCACCCCTCCACTTT	CASSPGRDNSPLHF
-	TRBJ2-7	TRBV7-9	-	TGTGCCAGCAGCCCTCGGGTCTACGAGCAGTACTTC	CASSPRVYEQYF
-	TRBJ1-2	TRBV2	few	TGTGCCAGCAGTGAATTAGGACTCCCGGGCTACACCTTC	CASSELGLPGYTF
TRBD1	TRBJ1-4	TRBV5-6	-	TGTGCCAGCAGCATCACGACAGGGTCAACTAATGAAAAACTGTTTTTT	CASSITTGSTNEKLFF
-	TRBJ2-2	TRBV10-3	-	TGTGCCATCAGTGAGTCGGGAGAAACCGGGGAGCTGTTTTTT	CAISESGETGELFF
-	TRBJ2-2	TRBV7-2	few	TGTGCCATACAGGGGGCTGGCGGGAGGCGGGAGCTGTTTTTT	CAIQGAGGRRELFF
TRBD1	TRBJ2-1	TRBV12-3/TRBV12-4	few	TGTGCCAGCAGTTTTACAGGGGACGAGCAGTTCTTC	CASSFTGDEQFF
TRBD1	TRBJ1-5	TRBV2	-	TGTGCCAGCAGTGATTTTGGGACAGGGGCTCAGCCCCAGCATTTT	CASSDFGTGAQPQHF
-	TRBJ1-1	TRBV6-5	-	TGTGCCACCCAGTTACCGGGGGCCCTGAACACTGAAGCTTTCTTT	CATQLPGALNTEAFF
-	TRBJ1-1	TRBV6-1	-	TGTGCCAGCAGTGAACAGCCGAACACTGAAGCTTTCTTT	CASSEQPNTEAFF
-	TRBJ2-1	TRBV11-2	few	TGTGCCAGCAGCCCAGGTAGCGGACCATACAATGAGCAGTTCTTC	CASSPGSGPYNEQFF
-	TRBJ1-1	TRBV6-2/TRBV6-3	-	TGTGCCAGCGGGACCGGACGGAACACTGAAGCTTTCTTT	CASGTGRNTEAFF
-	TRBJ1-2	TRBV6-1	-	TGTGCCAGCAGTGAAGGGAACTATGGCTACACCTTC	CASSEGNYGYTF
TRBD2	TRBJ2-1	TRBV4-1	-	TGCGCCAGCAGCCCATTAGGGCGGGAGGGCAGCTCCTACAATGAGCAGTTCTTC	CASSPLGREGSSYNEQFF
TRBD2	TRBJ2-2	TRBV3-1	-	TGTGCCAGCAGCCAACCCTTTGGAGGGAGGGTAACACCCGGGGAGCTGTTTTTT	CASSQPFGGRVTPGELFF